The subject of this entry is one T cell receptor (beta chain). Its antigen is currently unknown. Some clones are missing from TCRdb's copy, which holds only in-frame ones; the method was immunoSEQ multiplex PCR. The sample shows fewer than 150,000 clones, 85% to 90% of them seen only once. The sample originates from a study of a mutant IDH1 vaccine in newly diagnosed glioma. About the research overall: Onset of vaccination occurred 4-6 weeks following radiotherapy alone, or with temozolomide cycles. Pretreatment consisted of radiotherapy, temozolomide, or both, with most receiving both. Of the patients given treatment, about 62% were male and about 40% were female, and a mean age of approximately 40 years was recorded.

As for time point: week 11, during vaccination. Mutant IDH1 20-mer peptide, at 300 ug, made up each vaccine dose, with topical imiquimod. The CDR3 runs to 14 residues. The V gene's germline CDR1 is SGHTA and CDR2 FQGTGA. The V and J ends lost 2 bases and 1 base respectively, with 8 bases between them. Study outcomes and limitations: Pseudoprogression seemed unrelated to changes in top peripheral T cell clonotypes.

The chain joins TRBV7-3 to TRBJ1-1; the D is unclear. Sequencing used PBMCs, obtained from a glioma patient whose treatment included an IDH1 peptide vaccine. The receptor was isolated from a woman aged 50 to 60 with glioma. This chain's CDR3 is CASSLSGENTEAFF. CDR3 nucleotides: TGTGCCAGCAGCTTATCAGGAGAGAACACTGAAGCTTTCTTT.